This T cell receptor beta chain originates from a study of blood T cell repertoires in COVID-19. The CDR3 covers 15 residues. Germline values: CDR1 GTSNPN, CDR2 SVGIG (reference sequence). Trimming cost V 2 bases and J 6 bases; bases outside gene matches: 7. Some clones are missing from TCRdb's copy, which holds only in-frame ones; the method was immunoSEQ multiplex PCR. The sample gives tens of thousands of clones, around 84% of which show up once; approximately 59% is in the top ten. This receptor was identified in a man between 65 and 80 years old with acute or convalescent COVID-19. V gene TRBV30 combines with J gene TRBJ1-4; 9 bases match TRBD1. The sequencing input was peripheral blood. CDR3 DNA sequence: TGTGCCTGGAGTCGCTCCGGGACAGGGTATGAAAAACTGTTTTTT. Protein sequence: CAWSRSGTGYEKLFF.